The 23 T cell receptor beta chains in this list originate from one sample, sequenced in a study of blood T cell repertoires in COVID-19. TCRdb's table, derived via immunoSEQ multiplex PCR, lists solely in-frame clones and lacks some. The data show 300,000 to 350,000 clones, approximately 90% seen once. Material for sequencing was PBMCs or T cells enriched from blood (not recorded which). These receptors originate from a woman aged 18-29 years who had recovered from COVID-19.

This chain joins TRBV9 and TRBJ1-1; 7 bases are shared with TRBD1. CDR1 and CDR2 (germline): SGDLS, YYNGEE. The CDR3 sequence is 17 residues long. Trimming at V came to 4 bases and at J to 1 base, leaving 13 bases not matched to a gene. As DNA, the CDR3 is TGTGCCAGCAGCCTATGGGACAGCATTAGAGGGAACACTGAAGCTTTCTTT. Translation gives CASSLWDSIRGNTEAFF.

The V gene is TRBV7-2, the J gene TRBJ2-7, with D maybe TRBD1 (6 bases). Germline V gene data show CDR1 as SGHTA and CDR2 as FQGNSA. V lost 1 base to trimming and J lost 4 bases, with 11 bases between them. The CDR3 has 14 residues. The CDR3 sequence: CASSLVPDRYEQYF. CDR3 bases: TGTGCCAGCAGCTTAGTACCGGACAGATACGAGCAGTACTTC. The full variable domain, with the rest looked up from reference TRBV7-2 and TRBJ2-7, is GAGVSQSPSNKVTEKGKDVELRCDPISGHTALYWYRQSLGQGLEFLIYFQGNSAPDKSGLPSDRFSAERTGGSVSTLTIQRTQQEDSAVYLCASSLVPDRYEQYFGPGTRLTVT.

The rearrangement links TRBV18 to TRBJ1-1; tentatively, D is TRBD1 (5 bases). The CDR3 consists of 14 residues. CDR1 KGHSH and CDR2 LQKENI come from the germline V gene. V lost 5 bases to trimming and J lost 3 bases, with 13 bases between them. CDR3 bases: TGTGCCAGCTCAAATGATCAGGGTTACACTGAAGCTTTCTTT. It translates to CASSNDQGYTEAFF.

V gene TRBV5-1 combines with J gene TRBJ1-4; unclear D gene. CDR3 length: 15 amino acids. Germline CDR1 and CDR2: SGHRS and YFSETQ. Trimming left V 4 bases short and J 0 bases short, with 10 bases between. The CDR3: CASSPGSATNEKLFF. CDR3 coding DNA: TGCGCCAGCAGCCCGGGATCTGCAACTAATGAAAAACTGTTTTTT. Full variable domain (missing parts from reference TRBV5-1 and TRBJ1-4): KAGVTQTPRYLIKTRGQQVTLSCSPISGHRSVSWYQQTPGQGLQFLFEYFSETQRNKGNFPGRFSGRQFSNSRSEMNVSTLELGDSALYLCASSPGSATNEKLFFGSGTQLSVL.

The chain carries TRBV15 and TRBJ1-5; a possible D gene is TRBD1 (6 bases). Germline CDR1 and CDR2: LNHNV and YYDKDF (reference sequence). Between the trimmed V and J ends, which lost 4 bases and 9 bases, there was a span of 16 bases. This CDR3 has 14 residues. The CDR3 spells CATSITGLGSPQHF. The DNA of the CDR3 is TGTGCCACCAGCATAACAGGGCTCGGGTCGCCCCAGCATTTT.

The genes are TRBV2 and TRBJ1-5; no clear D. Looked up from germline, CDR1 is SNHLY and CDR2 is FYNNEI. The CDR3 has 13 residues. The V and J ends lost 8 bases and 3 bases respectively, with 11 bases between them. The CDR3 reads CASGDGDNQPQHF. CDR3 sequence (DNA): TGTGCCAGCGGAGACGGAGACAATCAGCCCCAGCATTTT.

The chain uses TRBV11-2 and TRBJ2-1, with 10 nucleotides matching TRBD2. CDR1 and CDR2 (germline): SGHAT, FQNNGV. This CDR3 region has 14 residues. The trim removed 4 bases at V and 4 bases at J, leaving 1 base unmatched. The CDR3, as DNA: TGTGCCAGCAGCTCAGCGGGGGGGTACAATGAGCAGTTCTTC. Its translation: CASSSAGGYNEQFF.

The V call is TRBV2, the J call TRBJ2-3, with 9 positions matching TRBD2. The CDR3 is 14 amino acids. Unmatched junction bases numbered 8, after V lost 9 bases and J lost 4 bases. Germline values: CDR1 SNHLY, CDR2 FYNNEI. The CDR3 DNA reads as TGTGCCAGTCTCGGGCGGGAGGGTGCAGATACGCAGTATTTT. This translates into CASLGREGADTQYF.

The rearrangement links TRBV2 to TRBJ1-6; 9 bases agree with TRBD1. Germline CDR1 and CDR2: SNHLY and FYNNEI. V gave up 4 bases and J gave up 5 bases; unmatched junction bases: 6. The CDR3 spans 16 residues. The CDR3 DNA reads TGTGCCAGCAGTGCACAGGGACAGGGTGATAATTCACCCCTCCACTTT. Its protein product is CASSAQGQGDNSPLHF.

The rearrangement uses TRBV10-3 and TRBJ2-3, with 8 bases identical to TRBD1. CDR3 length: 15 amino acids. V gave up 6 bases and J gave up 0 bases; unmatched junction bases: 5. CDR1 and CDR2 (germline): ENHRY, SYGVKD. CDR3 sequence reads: CAIRGTGRSTDTQYF. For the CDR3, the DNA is TGTGCCATCAGGGGGACAGGACGTAGCACAGATACGCAGTATTTT.

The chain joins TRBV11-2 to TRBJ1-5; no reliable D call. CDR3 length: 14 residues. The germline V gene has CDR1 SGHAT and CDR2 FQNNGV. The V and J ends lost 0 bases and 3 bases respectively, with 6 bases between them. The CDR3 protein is CASSLDRNNQPQHF. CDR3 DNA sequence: TGTGCCAGCAGCTTAGACAGAAACAATCAGCCCCAGCATTTT.

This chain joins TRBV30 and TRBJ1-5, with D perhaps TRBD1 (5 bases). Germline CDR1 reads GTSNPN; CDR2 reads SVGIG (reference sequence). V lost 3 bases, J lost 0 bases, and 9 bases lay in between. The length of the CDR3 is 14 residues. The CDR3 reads CAWSIGASNQPQHF. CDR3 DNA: TGTGCCTGGAGCATAGGGGCTAGCAATCAGCCCCAGCATTTT.

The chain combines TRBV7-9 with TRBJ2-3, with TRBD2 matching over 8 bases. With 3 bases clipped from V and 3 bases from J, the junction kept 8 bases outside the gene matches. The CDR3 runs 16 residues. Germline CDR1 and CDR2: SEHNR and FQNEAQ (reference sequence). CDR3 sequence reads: CASSLRTSFETDTQYF. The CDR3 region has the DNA TGTGCCAGCAGCTTGCGGACTAGCTTCGAGACAGATACGCAGTATTTT. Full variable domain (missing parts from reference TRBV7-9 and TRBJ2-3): DTGVSQNPRHKITKRGQNVTFRCDPISEHNRLYWYRQTLGQGPEFLTYFQNEAQLEKSRLLSDRFSAERPKGSFSTLEIQRTEQGDSAMYLCASSLRTSFETDTQYFGPGTRLTVL.

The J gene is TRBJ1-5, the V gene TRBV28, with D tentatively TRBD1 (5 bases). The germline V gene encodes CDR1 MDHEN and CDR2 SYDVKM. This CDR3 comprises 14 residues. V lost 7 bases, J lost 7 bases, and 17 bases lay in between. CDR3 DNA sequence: TGTGCCAGCATGGTACAGGAGGAGGGACAGCCCCAGCATTTT. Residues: CASMVQEEGQPQHF. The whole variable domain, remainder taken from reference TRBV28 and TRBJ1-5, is DVKVTQSSRYLVKRTGEKVFLECVQDMDHENMFWYRQDPGLGLRLIYFSYDVKMKEKGDIPEGYSVSREKKERFSLILESASTNQTSMYLCASMVQEEGQPQHFGDGTRLSIL.

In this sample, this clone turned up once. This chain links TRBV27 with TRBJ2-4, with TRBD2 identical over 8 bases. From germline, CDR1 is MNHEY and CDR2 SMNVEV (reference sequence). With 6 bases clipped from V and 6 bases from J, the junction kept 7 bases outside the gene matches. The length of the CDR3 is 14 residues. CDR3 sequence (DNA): TGTGCCAGCAGCCCGGGGGGGCCTAGAAACATTCAGTACTTC. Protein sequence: CASSPGGPRNIQYF.

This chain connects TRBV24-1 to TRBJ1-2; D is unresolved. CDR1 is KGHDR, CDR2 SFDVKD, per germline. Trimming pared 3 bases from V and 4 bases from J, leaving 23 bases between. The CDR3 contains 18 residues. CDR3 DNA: TGTGCCACCAGTGATGCCCTACCGACCCCCCCTGACTTCTATGGCTACACCTTC. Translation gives CATSDALPTPPDFYGYTF.

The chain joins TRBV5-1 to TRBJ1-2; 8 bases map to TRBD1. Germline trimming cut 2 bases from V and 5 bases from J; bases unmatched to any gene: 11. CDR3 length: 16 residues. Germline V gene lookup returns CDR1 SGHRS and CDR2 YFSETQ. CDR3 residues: CASSFDLDRDGYGYTF. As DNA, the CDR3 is TGCGCCAGCAGCTTCGACCTGGACAGGGATGGTTATGGCTACACCTTC.

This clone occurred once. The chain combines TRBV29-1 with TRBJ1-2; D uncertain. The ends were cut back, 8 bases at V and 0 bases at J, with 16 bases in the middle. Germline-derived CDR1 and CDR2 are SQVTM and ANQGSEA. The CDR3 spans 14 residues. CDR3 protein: CSLFEGGTNYGYTF. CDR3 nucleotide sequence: TGCAGCCTGTTTGAGGGAGGGACTAACTATGGCTACACCTTC.

The DNA of the CDR3 is TGTGCCAGCAGCCGAGGGGGACAGGGCGGACTCGGGAACACTGAAGCTTTCTTT. Translating it yields CASSRGGQGGLGNTEAFF. This sequence joins TRBV5-4 and TRBJ1-1; 9 bases agree with TRBD1. Germline V gene sequence: CDR1 SGHNT, CDR2 YYREEE (reference sequence). The CDR3 spans 18 residues. Trimming at V came to 4 bases and at J to 1 base, leaving 14 bases not matched to a gene.

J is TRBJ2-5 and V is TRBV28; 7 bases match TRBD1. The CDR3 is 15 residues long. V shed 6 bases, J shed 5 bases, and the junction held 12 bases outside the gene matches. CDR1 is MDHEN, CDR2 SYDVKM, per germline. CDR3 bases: TGTGCCAGCAGCCCTCGAGGGGGCCAGGGTGAGACCCAGTACTTC. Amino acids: CASSPRGGQGETQYF. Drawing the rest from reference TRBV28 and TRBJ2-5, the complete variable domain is DVKVTQSSRYLVKRTGEKVFLECVQDMDHENMFWYRQDPGLGLRLIYFSYDVKMKEKGDIPEGYSVSREKKERFSLILESASTNQTSMYLCASSPRGGQGETQYFGPGTRLLVL.

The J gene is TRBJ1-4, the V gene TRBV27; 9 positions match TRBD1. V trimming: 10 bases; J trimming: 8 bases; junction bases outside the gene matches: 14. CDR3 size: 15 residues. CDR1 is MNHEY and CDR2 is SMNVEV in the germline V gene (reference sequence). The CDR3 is CATSRGTGSSEKLFF. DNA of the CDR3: TGTGCCACAAGTAGAGGGACAGGGTCCAGCGAAAAACTGTTTTTT.

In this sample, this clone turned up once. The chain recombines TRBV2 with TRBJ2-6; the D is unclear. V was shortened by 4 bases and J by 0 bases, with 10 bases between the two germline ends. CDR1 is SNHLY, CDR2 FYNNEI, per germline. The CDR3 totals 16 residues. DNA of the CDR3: TGTGCCAGCAGTGTGAGTATCCACTCTGGGGCCAACGTCCTGACTTTC. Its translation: CASSVSIHSGANVLTF.

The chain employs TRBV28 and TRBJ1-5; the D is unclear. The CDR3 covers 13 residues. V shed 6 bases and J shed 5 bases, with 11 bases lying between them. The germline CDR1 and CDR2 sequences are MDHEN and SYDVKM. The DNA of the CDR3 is TGTGCCAGCAGGGTCCTGAGGGATCAGCCCCAGCATTTT. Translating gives CASRVLRDQPQHF.